This T cell receptor (beta chain) was recovered during a study of blood T cell repertoires in COVID-19. This clone showed up just a few times. Germline values: CDR1 LNHNV, CDR2 YYDKDF (reference sequence). J lost 2 bases, V lost 3 bases, and 13 bases had no gene match. The CDR3 length is 17 residues. Membership in each cohort depended on participant-reported clinical history. Method: immunoSEQ multiplex PCR; TCRdb's copy keeps in-frame clones and lacks some. This table holds 220,000 or so clones, roughly 80% found once. Sequenced sample: PBMCs or T cells enriched from blood (not recorded which). This chain connects TRBV15 to TRBJ2-7; 7 bases fit TRBD2. This sequence was found in a middle-aged woman with acute COVID-19. CDR3 coding DNA: TGTGCCACCAGCAGGGACTTGGCGGGAGATGGTGCCTACGAGCAGTACTTC. Protein sequence: CATSRDLAGDGAYEQYF.